The next 29 T cell receptor beta chains were all read from a single sample in a study of tumor and adjacent non-tumor tissue in lung cancer. RNA was extracted from bulk tissue without any cell sorting. Three rounds of nested PCR, following a modified ARM-PCR protocol, produced the TCRbeta library. TCRdb recomputed calls from the multiplex PCR reads with MiXCR, one row per CDR3 protein. The table lists about 120,000 distinct CDR3 sequences, about 87% of them singletons. The sample comprised lung tumor tissue. These receptors all stem from a man aged 65-85 years with non-small cell lung cancer.

This clonotype turned up a few times. The junction does not match germline at one end; this may be a read error. The chain joins TRBV5-1 to TRBJ2-6; D not certain. The CDR3 has 15 amino acids. CDR1 is SGHRS, CDR2 YFSETQ, per germline. The CDR3 protein is CASSSDGHGANVLTF. The CDR3 bases are TGCGCCAGTAGCTCGGACGGGCACGGGGCCAACGTCCTGACTTTC.

To note about this clonotype: The junction departs from the called germline gene at one end, perhaps through a read error. This sequence joins TRBV13 and TRBJ2-3; the D gene is possibly TRBD2 (5 bases). The CDR3 consists of 13 residues. Germline V gene lookup returns CDR1 PRHDT and CDR2 FYEKMQ (reference sequence). CDR3 protein: CVTEGGGTDTQYF. The CDR3 nucleotides are TGTGTCACCGAGGGCGGAGGCACCGATACGCAGTATTTT.

With regard to this clonotype: The junction departs from the called germline gene at one end, perhaps through a read error. The rearrangement links TRBV29-1 to TRBJ2-5; possibly TRBD1 for D (6 bases). The CDR3 spans 12 residues. CDR1 is SQVTM, CDR2 ANQGSEA, per germline. CDR3 DNA: TGCAGCGTTGAAGTAGGGGGAATGACCCAGTATTTC. Translating gives CSVEVGGMTQYF.

Comments on this clonotype: At one end, the junction sequence differs from germline, possibly due to a read error. The chain is built from TRBV5-4 and TRBJ2-7; D call uncertain. Germline CDR1 SGHNT, CDR2 YYREEE (reference sequence). The CDR3 is 14 residues long. The CDR3 region is CASSLAGRAYEQYF. CDR3 in DNA: TGTGCTAGCAGCTTGGCCGGACGAGCCTACGAGCAGTACTTC.

The genes are TRBV6-5 and TRBJ1-1; no firm D call. The V and J ends lost 6 bases and 5 bases respectively, with 19 bases between them. The CDR3 is made up of 15 amino acids. Per the germline V gene, CDR1 is MNHEY and CDR2 is SVGAGI. CDR3 residues: CASRTGIGLVTEAFF. The CDR3 DNA follows: TGTGCCAGCAGGACCGGGATAGGATTGGTTACTGAAGCTTTCTTT.

Concerning this clonotype: Mismatch with germline at one junction end may stem from a read error. The chain recombines TRBV29-1 with TRBJ1-1; 7 nucleotides agree with TRBD1. This CDR3 is 15 amino acids long. The germline V gene encodes CDR1 SQVTM and CDR2 ANQGSEA. The CDR3 DNA reads as TGCAGCATTAAAACAGGGGCCTCATTGAAGACTGAAGCTTTCTTT. It translates to CSIKTGASLKTEAFF.

The V and J genes are TRBV12-3 or TRBV12-4 and TRBJ2-1, with 10 positions matching TRBD2. The V segment lost 4 bases and the J segment 2 bases; nucleotides outside the gene matches: 8. CDR3 length: 17 residues. CDR3 protein: CASSSWRTSGTYNEQFF. The CDR3 DNA is TGTGCCAGCAGTTCTTGGCGGACTAGCGGTACCTACAATGAGCAGTTCTTC.

Worth noting for this clonotype: A much larger clone is a single base away; this may be a read error. The chain carries TRBV20-1 and TRBJ2-7; D gene uncertain. The CDR3 totals 11 residues. CDR1 DFQATT and CDR2 SNEGSKA come from the germline V gene (reference sequence). CDR3: CSSSLDYEQYF. CDR3 bases: TGCAGTTCTAGTTTGGACTACGAGCAGTACTTC.

The chain carries TRBV4-1 and TRBJ2-5; D remains unclear. The CDR3 is made up of 12 amino acids. Per germline, CDR1 MGHRA and CDR2 YSYEKL. CDR3 nucleotide sequence: TGCACCTGCAGGCACCCCCAAGAGACCCAGTACTTC. This codes for CTCRHPQETQYF.

A note on this clonotype: An end of the junction does not agree with germline; a read error may underlie this. CDR3 nucleotide sequence: TGTACCAGTAGTGACACGACCGGGACAGGCTTTTTGACCTTC. Amino acids: CTSSDTTGTGFLTF. V is TRBV6-4 and J is TRBJ1-2; the match to TRBD1 covers 8 bases. Germline lookup yields CDR1 MRHNA and CDR2 SNTAGT. The CDR3 runs 14 residues.

The chain is built from TRBV5-4 and TRBJ2-4; D ambiguous. The V and J ends lost 2 bases and 7 bases respectively, with 10 bases between them. Looked up from germline, CDR1 is SGHNT and CDR2 is YYREEE (reference sequence). The CDR3 runs 13 residues. The CDR3 nucleotides read TGTGCCAGCAGCTTCACTGGGTTGAACATTCAGTACTTC. Translated, it gives CASSFTGLNIQYF.

For this clonotype: Since a much larger clone is just one base distant, this may be a read error. V and J are TRBV20-1 and TRBJ2-7; 7 bases map to TRBD1. The CDR3 runs to 14 residues. After removal of 5 bases from V and 3 bases from J, the junction contained 10 bases not matched to a gene. Germline lookup yields CDR1 DFQATT and CDR2 SNEGSKA (reference sequence). For the CDR3, the DNA is TGCAGTGCTCCCACCGTACAGGGGTTCTACGAGCAGTACTTC. Residues: CSAPTVQGFYEQYF.

For this clonotype: An end of the junction differs from the germline gene, which may be a read error. CDR3 DNA sequence: TGTGCCAGCACTTTATGGGACAGGGTCTACGAGAAGTACTTC. The encoded protein is CASTLWDRVYEKYF. The V gene is TRBV12-3 or TRBV12-4, the J gene TRBJ2-7, with 9 bases aligning to TRBD1. CDR3 size: 14 residues.

V and J are TRBV6-1 and TRBJ2-6; TRBD2 is a possible D gene (5 bases). Germline V gene data show CDR1 as MNHNS and CDR2 as SASEGT. The CDR3 length is 13 residues. CDR3 DNA sequence: TGTGCTAGCGTGCACTCTGGGGCCAACGTCCTGACTTTC. It codes for CASVHSGANVLTF.

As for this clonotype: The CDR3 end shows no conserved phenylalanine or tryptophan, and so a read error is likely. V gene TRBV29-1 combines with J gene TRBJ2-7, with D hard to call. CDR1 and CDR2 (germline): SQVTM, ANQGSEA. The CDR3 is 11 amino acids. Trimming took 1 base from V and 4 from J, leaving 5 bases between them. The CDR3 DNA follows: TGCAGCGTTGAAGCCAGTTACGAGCAGTACATC. It is translated as CSVEASYEQYI.

This clonotype was recorded once. The rearrangement links TRBV11-2 to TRBJ1-6; D gene unclear. CDR1 is SGHAT and CDR2 is FQNNGV in the germline V gene. The CDR3 totals 15 residues. V shed 6 bases and J shed 18 bases, with 27 bases lying between them. The CDR3 here is CASSSQSSYNSRPHF. The CDR3, as DNA: TGTGCCAGCAGTTCCCAAAGTTCCTATAATTCACGCCCCCACTTT.

The gene calls are TRBV6-1 and TRBJ2-7, with D possibly TRBD2 on 5 matching bases. V was clipped by 0 bases and J by 10 bases, with 16 bases between them. Germline CDR1 is MNHNS and CDR2 is SASEGT. This CDR3 has 14 amino acids. In DNA form, the CDR3 reads TGTGCCAGCAGTGAAGCACGGGGAACAAGAGATCAGTACTTC. Translating it yields CASSEARGTRDQYF.

Concerning this clonotype itself: An end of the junction does not agree with germline; a read error may underlie this. This chain links TRBV20-1 with TRBJ2-3; 8 bases are a match to TRBD2. This CDR3 region has 16 residues. Germline lookup yields CDR1 DFQATT and CDR2 SNEGSKA (reference sequence). CDR3: CSARGESGGFTDTQYF. The CDR3 bases are TGCAGTGCCCGAGGGGAAAGCGGGGGATTCACAGATACACAGTATTTT.

This clonotype has just a few counts. This may arise from a read error, as a much more abundant clone is one base away. The chain couples TRBV5-4 to TRBJ2-1; 9 bases match TRBD2. CDR3 size: 14 residues. Germline V CDR1 and CDR2: SGHNT, YYREEE (reference sequence). CDR3 residues: CVSSLASGGYEQFF. The CDR3, as DNA: TGTGTCAGCAGCTTGGCGAGCGGGGGGTATGAGCAGTTCTTC.

About this clonotype itself: A read error may produce the germline difference seen at one junction end. The rearrangement links TRBV5-4 to TRBJ1-1; D gene unclear. The CDR3 extends over 16 amino acids. CDR1 SGHNT and CDR2 YYREEE come from the germline V gene (reference sequence). The CDR3 DNA is TGCGCCAGCAGCTTACCTCAAAGACCGGGTGAGACTGAAGCTTTCTTT. Residues: CASSLPQRPGETEAFF.

This clonotype was seen just once. The junction does not match germline at one end; this may be a read error. This chain joins TRBV4-3 and TRBJ2-1, with 8 bases that match TRBD2. The CDR3 extends over 17 amino acids. Germline CDR1 and CDR2: LGHNA and YSLEER. CDR3 bases: TGCGCCAGCAGCCAAAACCCAGCGGGAGCTGACTACAATGAGCAGCTCTTC. This translates into CASSQNPAGADYNEQLF.

This clonotype was observed many times. V and J are TRBV28 and TRBJ2-4; TRBD1 aligns across 10 bases. CDR3 length equals 16 residues. Trimming removed 4 bases from V and 7 bases from J; junction bases left unmatched: 10. CDR1 and CDR2 from the germline V gene are MDHEN and SYDVKM. The CDR3 reads CASSSPGTGEMNIQYF. In DNA form, the CDR3 reads TGTGCCAGCAGTTCTCCGGGGACAGGGGAGATGAACATTCAGTACTTC.

Details on this clonotype: An end of the junction does not agree with germline; a read error may underlie this. The chain has TRBV6-5 and TRBJ2-1; D possibly corresponds to TRBD1 (5 bases). The V gene's germline CDR1 is MNHEY and CDR2 SVGAGI. The CDR3 totals 16 residues. The CDR3 loop is CASSYVGWRRGIEQFF. The CDR3 coding sequence is TGTGCCAGCAGTTACGTCGGCTGGAGAAGGGGCATTGAGCAGTTTTTC.

Comment on this clonotype: This may be a read error: a much more frequent sequence differs by one nucleotide. The chain is built from TRBV7-9 and TRBJ1-5, with D hard to call. Germline V lookup: CDR1 SEHNR, CDR2 FQNEAQ (reference sequence). The V end was cut by 2 bases, the J end by 9 bases, with 11 bases between. CDR3 length equals 13 residues. CDR3 DNA: TGTGCCAGCAGCTTAACGAGCGATCGGCCCCAGCATTTT. This gives the protein CASSLTSDRPQHF.

Many counts were recorded for this clonotype. The chain is built from TRBV5-5 and TRBJ2-7; weak D call: TRBD1 (6 bases). CDR3 size: 14 residues. V was clipped by 1 base and J by 2 bases, with 10 bases between them. Germline V gene lookup returns CDR1 SGHKS and CDR2 YYEKEE (reference sequence). CDR3 in amino acids: CASSLQGPPYEQYF. The CDR3 bases are TGTGCCAGCAGCTTGCAGGGGCCGCCCTACGAGCAGTACTTC.

In the case of this clonotype: A read error may be the cause here, since a much bigger clone is one base away. The chain has TRBV5-1 and TRBJ2-7; D not certain. Looked up from germline, CDR1 is SGHRS and CDR2 is YFSETQ. Trimming removed 6 bases at V and 3 bases at J, with 16 bases between. This CDR3 is 14 amino acids long. CDR3 sequence reads: CASTQAPPVYEQYF. CDR3 in DNA: TGCGCCAGCACCCAAGCCCCTCCGGTCTACGAGCAGTACTTC.

The V and J genes are TRBV6-2 or TRBV6-3 and TRBJ2-5, with 10 bases aligning to TRBD2. This CDR3 spans 14 amino acids. CDR1 and CDR2 (germline): MNHEY, SVGEGT. Unmatched junction bases numbered 9, after V lost 10 bases and J lost 4 bases. The CDR3 DNA follows: TGTGCCACCGAGGGACTAGCGATGTCAGAGACCCAGTACTTC. It specifies CATEGLAMSETQYF.

This clonotype appeared many times. The genes are TRBV25-1 and TRBJ1-5; no firm D call. Per germline, CDR1 MGHDK and CDR2 SYGVNS. The CDR3 totals 16 residues. V was pared by 1 base and J by 2 bases, with 12 bases between. The CDR3 loop is CASSESGGLGNQPQHF. DNA for the CDR3: TGTGCCAGCAGTGAATCCGGAGGGCTTGGCAATCAGCCCCAGCATTTT.

This clonotype was observed a single time. The missing conserved phenylalanine or tryptophan at the end of this CDR3 makes a read error likely. The rearrangement joins TRBV11-2 to TRBJ2-7; D gene unclear. Germline-derived CDR1 and CDR2 are SGHAT and FQNNGV. CDR3 length: 14 residues. CDR3 loop: CSSSLRASRGVQYY. CDR3 nucleotides: TGTTCCAGCAGCCTACGGGCCTCCAGAGGAGTGCAGTACTAC.